The clone carrying this T cell receptor (beta chain) was picked up one time. The antigen is unknown. The sample belongs to a study of cytomegalovirus exposure and HLA in healthy donors. Study-level findings and limits: An Asian-associated ancestry cluster reportedly showed fewer N-insertions than the approximately 690-donor mean in a later analysis.

The PCR ran on 60 Vbeta and 13 Jbeta primers. Method: immunoSEQ multiplex PCR; TCRdb's copy keeps in-frame clones and lacks some. The sample includes approximately 180,000 clones, over 65% seen only once; the top ten take approximately 1.8%. V dropped 4 bases and J dropped 2 bases, with 6 bases sitting between them. Germline loops: CDR1 MNHEY, CDR2 SMNVEV (reference sequence). There are 13 residues in the CDR3. Sequenced sample: PBMCs. The TCR sequence derives from a woman in her 30s in good health and CMV-seronegative. The gene calls are TRBV27 and TRBJ1-3; D is possibly TRBD1 (5 bases). The DNA of the CDR3 is TGTGCCAGCAGTTCAGGGACTGGAAACACCATATATTTT. Its protein is CASSSGTGNTIYF.